This TCR beta chain was recovered during a study of early T cells in non-severe SARS-CoV-2 infection. Study context: Sequencing of unsorted whole blood was done on bulk RNA, leaving chains unpaired.

A word on this clonotype: The antigen remains unidentified.

Researchers tagged individual cDNA molecules with unique molecular identifiers. TCRdb re-analysed the 5' RACE reads in MiXCR, keeping a single row per CDR3 protein. This table holds about 68,000 distinct CDR3 sequences, roughly 11% found once. Findings and limits, study-wide: Lookups in VDJdb leaned toward anti-spike CD8 responses and missed private and CD4 specificities.

The sequenced material came from whole blood. The TCR sequence derives from an adult who was a healthcare worker with PCR-confirmed SARS-CoV-2 infection or an uninfected control (not recorded which).

CDR3 sequence reads: CASSEAPFNEQFF. The CDR3 DNA reads as TGTGCCAGCAGTGAAGCTCCGTTCAATGAGCAGTTCTTC. The chain uses TRBV2 and TRBJ2-1, with unresolved D. The germline V and J ends were trimmed by 0 bases and 6 bases, with 6 bases remaining between them. CDR1 and CDR2 (germline): SNHLY, FYNNEI. The CDR3 runs to 13 residues.